The clone carrying this T cell receptor beta chain was observed at least ten times. The antigen remains undetermined. Amplification of TCR beta CDR3 regions was performed using RNA transcripts as template. First-round RT-PCR with HTBI primers amplified the TCR CDR3 region. MiXCR, applied by TCRdb to the multiplex PCR reads, yields one record per CDR3 protein. The table has roughly 740,000 distinct CDR3 sequences, about 17% seen once. The data stem from a study of T cells in Graves' hyperthyroidism and ophthalmopathy. V shed 3 bases and J shed 1 base, with 3 bases lying between them. The CDR3 covers 12 residues. CDR1 is MDHEN and CDR2 is SYDVKM in the germline V gene. Whole-study findings and limits: The model predicted ophthalmopathy a median approximately seven months before onset.

Sequencing was done on a sample of blood. The chain employs TRBV28 and TRBJ2-5, with no clear D. This clonotype originated in a man aged 18 to 29 with Graves' hyperthyroidism. The CDR3: CASSFFQETQYF. CDR3 nucleotide sequence: TGTGCCAGCAGTTTTTTCCAAGAGACCCAGTACTTC. Using reference TRBV28 and TRBJ2-5 for the parts outside the CDR3, the full variable domain is DVKVTQSSRYLVKRTGEKVFLECVQDMDHENMFWYRQDPGLGLRLIYFSYDVKMKEKGDIPEGYSVSREKKERFSLILESASTNQTSMYLCASSFFQETQYFGPGTRLLVL.